Presented here are 10 T cell receptor beta chains from one specimen sequenced in a study of Graves' ophthalmopathy and Graves' hyperthyroidism. The sequenced template was RNA, covering the TCR beta CDR3 region. First-round RT-PCR employed HTBI primers, with a second-round multiplex PCR after it. MiXCR, run by TCRdb on the multiplex PCR reads, gives a single entry per CDR3 protein. The sample includes over a million distinct CDR3 sequences, 35% to 40% of them seen just once. The source material was peripheral blood or thyroid tissue (not recorded which). All receptors derive from an adult man with Graves' hyperthyroidism.

This sequence joins TRBV29-1 and TRBJ2-2; perhaps TRBD2 as D (6 bases). Looked up from germline, CDR1 is SQVTM and CDR2 is ANQGSEA. Trimming left V 5 bases short and J 3 bases short, with 13 bases between. CDR3 size: 14 residues. The CDR3 reads CSVFGSRDTGELFF. In nucleotides, the CDR3 is TGCAGCGTTTTCGGGAGCAGGGACACCGGGGAGCTGTTTTTT.

The chain joins TRBV28 to TRBJ1-2, with D possibly TRBD1 on 5 matching bases. CDR1 is MDHEN and CDR2 is SYDVKM in the germline V gene. V lost 6 bases and J 4 bases, leaving 18 bases between the germline ends. The CDR3 runs 15 residues. For the CDR3, the DNA is TGTGCCAGCAGCCCCAGTTGGTCCGGGGGCTATGGCTACACCTTC. It encodes CASSPSWSGGYGYTF.

This clonotype was seen more than once but under ten times. The chain carries TRBV10-3 and TRBJ1-4; D is uncertain. The CDR3 is 13 residues long. Trimming removed 4 bases at V and 5 bases at J, with 8 bases between. Per the germline V gene, CDR1 is ENHRY and CDR2 is SYGVKD. The CDR3 sequence is CAISGGRNEKLFF. In DNA form, the CDR3 reads TGTGCCATCAGTGGGGGAAGAAATGAAAAACTGTTTTTT.

This clonotype was seen at least ten times. The genes are TRBV9 and TRBJ1-6, with D possibly TRBD1 on 6 matching bases. Trimming shortened V by 0 bases and J by 14 bases, and 15 bases separated the two germline ends. Germline CDR1 is SGDLS and CDR2 is YYNGEE. This CDR3 has 14 amino acids. The CDR3 loop reads CASSVVSGDSTLHF. For the CDR3, the DNA is TGTGCCAGCAGCGTAGTATCAGGGGATTCGACCCTCCACTTT.

The chain recombines TRBV7-8 with TRBJ2-7; 8 nucleotides align to TRBD2. The length of the CDR3 is 14 residues. J lost 6 bases, V lost 6 bases, and 10 bases had no gene match. CDR1 is SGHVS, CDR2 FQNEAQ, per germline. The CDR3 is CASRLGLAGGEQYF. The CDR3 coding sequence is TGTGCCAGCAGACTAGGGCTAGCGGGTGGCGAGCAGTACTTC.

With regard to this clonotype: The junction does not match germline at one end; this may be a read error. The rearrangement joins TRBV10-2 to TRBJ2-7; the match to TRBD2 covers 13 bases. The CDR3 is 17 residues long. The germline V gene encodes CDR1 WSHSY and CDR2 SAAADI. The CDR3, as DNA: TGTGCCAGCAGTCCATGGACTAGCGGGAGTTCTTTCTACGAGCAGTACTTC. It translates to CASSPWTSGSSFYEQYF.

The chain employs TRBV29-1 and TRBJ1-1, with D perhaps matching TRBD1 (6 bases). The CDR3 is 13 residues long. V was trimmed by 4 bases and J by 3 bases, leaving 12 bases between them. Germline CDR1 reads SQVTM; CDR2 reads ANQGSEA. CDR3 DNA sequence: TGCAGCGTTGGGTTGTCAGGGGACACTGAAGCTTTCTTT. Protein sequence: CSVGLSGDTEAFF.

This clonotype was seen repeatedly, ten times or more. The chain is built from TRBV9 and TRBJ1-3, with D hard to call. The V gene lost 0 bases and the J gene lost 5 bases, with 9 bases spanning the gap. Germline CDR1 and CDR2: SGDLS and YYNGEE. The CDR3 loop spans 14 amino acids. The CDR3 nucleotides are TGTGCCAGCAGCGTAGAGGAAGGGCGAAACACCATATATTTT. As protein: CASSVEEGRNTIYF.

In its sample, this clonotype was seen a few times. The V gene is TRBV6-5, the J gene TRBJ2-5, with 10 bases aligning to TRBD2. CDR1 is MNHEY and CDR2 is SVGAGI in the germline V gene. The CDR3 totals 17 residues. V lost 5 bases and J lost 0; bases outside the gene matches: 9. The CDR3 here is CASSPTLGLANQETQYF. The CDR3 DNA sequence: TGTGCCAGCAGTCCTACTTTGGGACTAGCGAACCAAGAGACCCAGTACTTC.

Ten or more counts support this clonotype. The gene calls are TRBV7-2 and TRBJ2-7; TRBD2 matches at 9 bases. The J segment lost 3 bases and the V segment lost 1 base, leaving 4 bases of the junction unmatched. This CDR3 has 15 amino acids. Germline lookup yields CDR1 SGHTA and CDR2 FQGNSA. CDR3 in DNA: TGTGCCAGCAGCTTAGAGTTGACTAGCGGCTACGAGCAGTACTTC. Amino acids: CASSLELTSGYEQYF.